What follows are 5 T cell receptor beta chains derived from one specimen sequenced in a study of cytomegalovirus exposure and HLA in healthy donors. The primer mix had 60 Vbeta and 13 Jbeta primers. Clones were read by immunoSEQ multiplex PCR, and TCRdb kept only the in-frame ones, dropping some. The sample has some 270,000 clones; under 90% are singletons. The specimen sequenced was PBMCs. These receptors were collected from a girl between 2 and 10 years old in good health and CMV-seronegative.

This clone was seen a single time. This chain joins TRBV19 and TRBJ2-1, with D maybe TRBD2 (5 bases). V lost 9 bases and J 2 bases, leaving 17 bases between the germline ends. Germline V lookup: CDR1 LNHDA, CDR2 SQIVND (reference sequence). The CDR3 extends over 15 amino acids. The CDR3 sequence: CASSDGSSTYNEQFF. In DNA form, the CDR3 reads TGTGCCAGCTCCGATGGGAGTAGCACCTACAATGAGCAGTTCTTC.

The chain links TRBV7-3 to TRBJ1-2; D unresolved. The CDR3 is 17 residues long. Germline V gene sequence: CDR1 SGHTA, CDR2 FQGTGA. V was pared by 0 bases and J by 7 bases, with 21 bases between. The CDR3 sequence: CASSLTVGVQDFVGYTF. In nucleotides, the CDR3 is TGTGCCAGCAGCTTAACTGTCGGGGTGCAGGATTTCGTTGGCTACACCTTC.

This sequence joins TRBV25-1 and TRBJ1-4; TRBD1 aligns across 10 bases. This CDR3 region has 18 residues. The ends lost 5 bases at V and 4 bases at J; junction bases unmatched: 13. Germline assignment: CDR1 MGHDK and CDR2 SYGVNS. CDR3 nucleotides: TGTGCCAGCAGTCCGTACGGGACAGGGGTATGTGGTAATGAAAAACTGTTTTTT. Its protein is CASSPYGTGVCGNEKLFF.

This chain links TRBV9 with TRBJ2-2; 8 bases line up with TRBD2. V shed 4 bases, J shed 9 bases, and the junction held 5 bases outside the gene matches. The germline gives CDR1 SGDLS, CDR2 YYNGEE. This CDR3 spans 13 amino acids. In DNA form, the CDR3 reads TGTGCCAGCAGCCAGCAGCGGGAGCGGGAGCTGTTTTTT. As protein: CASSQQRERELFF.

This clone has more than one count but fewer than ten. The CDR3 is CASSYYYEQYF. CDR3 nucleotides: TGTGCCAGCAGTTACTACTACGAGCAGTACTTC. The gene calls are TRBV2 and TRBJ2-7; D not resolved. V was shortened by 5 bases and J by 3 bases, with 5 bases between the two germline ends. Germline CDR1 reads SNHLY; CDR2 reads FYNNEI. The CDR3 is 11 residues long.